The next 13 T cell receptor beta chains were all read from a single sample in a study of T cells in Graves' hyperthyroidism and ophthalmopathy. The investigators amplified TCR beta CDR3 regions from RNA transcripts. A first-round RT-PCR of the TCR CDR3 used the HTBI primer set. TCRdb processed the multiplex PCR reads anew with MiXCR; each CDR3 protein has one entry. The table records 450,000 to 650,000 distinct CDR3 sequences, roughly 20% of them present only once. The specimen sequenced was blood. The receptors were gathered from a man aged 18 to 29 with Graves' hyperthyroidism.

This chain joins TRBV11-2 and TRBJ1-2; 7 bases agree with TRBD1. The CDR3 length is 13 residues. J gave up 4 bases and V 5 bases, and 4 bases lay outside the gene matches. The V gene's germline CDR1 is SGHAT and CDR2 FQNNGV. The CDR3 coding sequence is TGTGCCAGCAGCAAGGGGGCGGGCTATGGCTACACCTTC. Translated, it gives CASSKGAGYGYTF.

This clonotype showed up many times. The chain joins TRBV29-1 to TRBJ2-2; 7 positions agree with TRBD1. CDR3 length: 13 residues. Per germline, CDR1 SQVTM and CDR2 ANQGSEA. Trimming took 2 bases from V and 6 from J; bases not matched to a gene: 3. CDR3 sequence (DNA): TGCAGCGTTGAACGGGACAGTGCCGGGGAGCTGTTTTTT. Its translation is CSVERDSAGELFF.

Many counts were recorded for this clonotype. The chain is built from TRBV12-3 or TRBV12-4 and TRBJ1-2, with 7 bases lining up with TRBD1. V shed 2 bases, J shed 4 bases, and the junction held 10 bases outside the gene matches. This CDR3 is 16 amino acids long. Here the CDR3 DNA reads TGTGCCAGCAGTTTAACCGGGGGACAGTTCCTCTATGGCTACACCTTC. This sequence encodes CASSLTGGQFLYGYTF.

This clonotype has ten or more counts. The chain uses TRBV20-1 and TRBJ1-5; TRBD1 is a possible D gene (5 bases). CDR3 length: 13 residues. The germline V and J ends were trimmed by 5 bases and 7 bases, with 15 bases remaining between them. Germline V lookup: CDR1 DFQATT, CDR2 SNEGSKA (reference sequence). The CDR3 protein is CSAHGGEGQPQHF. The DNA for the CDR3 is TGCAGTGCTCACGGAGGGGAGGGACAGCCCCAGCATTTT.

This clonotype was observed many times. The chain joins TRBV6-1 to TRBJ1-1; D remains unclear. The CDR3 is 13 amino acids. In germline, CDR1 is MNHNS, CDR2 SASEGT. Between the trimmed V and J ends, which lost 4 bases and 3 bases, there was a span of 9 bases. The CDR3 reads CASSVTLDTEAFF. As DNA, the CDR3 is TGTGCCAGCAGTGTGACATTGGACACTGAAGCTTTCTTT.

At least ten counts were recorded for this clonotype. DNA of the CDR3: TGTGCCTGGAGTGTTCCTAGGAACACTGAAGCTTTCTTT. This encodes CAWSVPRNTEAFF. The chain employs TRBV30 and TRBJ1-1, with D unclear. Looked up from germline, CDR1 is GTSNPN and CDR2 is SVGIG (reference sequence). V lost 0 bases and J lost 1, with 6 bases in between. The length of the CDR3 is 13 residues.

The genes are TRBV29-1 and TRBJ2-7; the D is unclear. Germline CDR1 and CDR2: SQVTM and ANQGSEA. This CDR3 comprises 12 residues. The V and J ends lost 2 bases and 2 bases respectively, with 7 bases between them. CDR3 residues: CSVESQAYEQYF. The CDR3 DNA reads TGCAGCGTTGAAAGTCAGGCCTACGAGCAGTACTTC.

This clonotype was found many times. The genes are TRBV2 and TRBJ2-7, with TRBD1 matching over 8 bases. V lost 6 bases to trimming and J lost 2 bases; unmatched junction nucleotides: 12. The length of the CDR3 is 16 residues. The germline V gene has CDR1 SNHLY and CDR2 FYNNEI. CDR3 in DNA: TGTGCCAGCAGGAAGGGGGTGGAGGACAGGGCCTACGAGCAGTACTTC. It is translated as CASRKGVEDRAYEQYF.

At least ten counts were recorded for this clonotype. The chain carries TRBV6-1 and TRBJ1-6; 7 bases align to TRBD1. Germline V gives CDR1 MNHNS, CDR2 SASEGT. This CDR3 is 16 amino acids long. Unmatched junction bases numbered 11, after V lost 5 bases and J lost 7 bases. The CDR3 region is CASSLTTGVKNSPLHF. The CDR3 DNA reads TGTGCCAGCAGTCTCACTACAGGGGTCAAGAATTCACCCCTCCACTTT.

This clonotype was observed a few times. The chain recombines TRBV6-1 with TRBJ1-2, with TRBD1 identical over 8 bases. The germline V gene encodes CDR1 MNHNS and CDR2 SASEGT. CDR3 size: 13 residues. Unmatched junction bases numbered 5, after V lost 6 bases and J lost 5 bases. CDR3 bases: TGTGCCAGCAGGGACAGGGATCGGTATGGCTACACCTTC. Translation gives CASRDRDRYGYTF.

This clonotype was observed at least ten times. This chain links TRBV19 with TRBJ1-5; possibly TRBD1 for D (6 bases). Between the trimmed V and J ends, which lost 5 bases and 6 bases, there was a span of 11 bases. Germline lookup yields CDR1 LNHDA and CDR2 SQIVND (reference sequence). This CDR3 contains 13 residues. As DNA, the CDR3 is TGTGCCAGTAGTGTACAGGGTGGTCAGCCCCAGCATTTT. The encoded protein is CASSVQGGQPQHF. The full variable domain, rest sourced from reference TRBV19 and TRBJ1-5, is DGGITQSPKYLFRKEGQNVTLSCEQNLNHDAMYWYRQDPGQGLRLIYYSQIVNDFQKGDIAEGYSVSREKKESFPLTVTSAQKNPTAFYLCASSVQGGQPQHFGDGTRLSIL.

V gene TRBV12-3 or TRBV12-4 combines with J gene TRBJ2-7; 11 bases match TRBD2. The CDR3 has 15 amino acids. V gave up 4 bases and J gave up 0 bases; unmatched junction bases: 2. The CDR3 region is CASSWTSGSSYEQYF. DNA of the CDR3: TGTGCCAGCAGTTGGACTAGCGGGTCCTCCTACGAGCAGTACTTC.

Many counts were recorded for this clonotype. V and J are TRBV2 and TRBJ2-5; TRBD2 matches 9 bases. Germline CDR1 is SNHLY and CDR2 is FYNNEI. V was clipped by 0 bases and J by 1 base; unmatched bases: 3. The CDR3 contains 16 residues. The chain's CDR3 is CASSEALAGTQETQYF. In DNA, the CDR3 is TGTGCCAGCAGTGAAGCGCTAGCGGGGACCCAAGAGACCCAGTACTTC.